The 26 T cell receptor beta chains reported below all come from one sample, sequenced in a study of blood T cells in healthy people across ages. Combining a sample-barcoded 5' primer with a J-beta primer mix, a second PCR ran for roughly 6 to 12 cycles. From the 5' RACE reads, TCRdb called clonotypes with MiXCR, one entry per CDR3 protein. The data show 2 million or so distinct CDR3 sequences, 49% seen once. Sequences were obtained from blood. The receptors shown here come from a woman between 40 and 50 years old in good health.

This chain uses TRBV20-1 with TRBJ2-5, with 7 bases fitting TRBD1. The CDR3 has 12 amino acids. From germline, CDR1 is DFQATT and CDR2 SNEGSKA (reference sequence). The ends lost 6 bases at V and 2 bases at J; junction bases unmatched: 3. Written as DNA, the CDR3 is TGCAGTGCCCAGACAGGGCAAGAGACCCAGTACTTC. Residues: CSAQTGQETQYF.

The chain links TRBV20-1 to TRBJ2-7; 12 positions match TRBD1. Germline loops: CDR1 DFQATT, CDR2 SNEGSKA (reference sequence). V shed 4 bases, J shed 5 bases, and the junction held 9 bases outside the gene matches. This CDR3 spans 15 amino acids. The CDR3 DNA is TGCAGTGCTACAAGTCCGGGACAGGGGGCGGACGAGCAGTACTTC. This sequence encodes CSATSPGQGADEQYF.

This chain uses TRBV20-1 with TRBJ1-6; 11 bases are a match to TRBD1. The CDR3 has 15 residues. The germline CDR1 and CDR2 sequences are DFQATT and SNEGSKA (reference sequence). The V gene end was trimmed by 5 bases and the J gene end by 10 bases; junction bases not matched to a gene: 10. The DNA for the CDR3 is TGCAGTGCTCGATCCCCGGGACAGGGGGGATCACCCCTCCACTTT. Translating gives CSARSPGQGGSPLHF.

J is TRBJ2-3 and V is TRBV7-2, with D perhaps TRBD2 (7 bases). In germline, CDR1 is SGHTA, CDR2 FQGNSA. The V end was cut by 5 bases, the J end by 4 bases, with 22 bases between. There are 17 residues in the CDR3. CDR3 DNA: TGTGCCAGCAGCACCCGACGGGGGGCTCGTAAATCAGATACGCAGTATTTT. Translation: CASSTRRGARKSDTQYF.

The V call is TRBV4-1, the J call TRBJ2-7; tentatively, D is TRBD1 (8 bases). Judging by the DNA end, TRBJ2-5 fits better; the J call may be wrong. The CDR3 is 16 residues long. Germline-derived CDR1 and CDR2 are MGHRA and YSYEKL. The CDR3 region has the DNA TGCGCCAGCAGCCAAGCCCACAGGGGGGGGGTAAAGACCCAGTACTTC. It translates to CASSQAHRGGVKTQYF.

This clonotype occurred many times. This sequence joins TRBV7-2 and TRBJ2-5; 9 bases match TRBD2. The CDR3 is 14 amino acids. In germline, CDR1 is SGHTA, CDR2 FQGNSA. The J segment lost 3 bases and the V segment lost 1 base, leaving 0 bases of the junction unmatched. The CDR3 spells CASSLGTSEETQYF. CDR3 DNA: TGTGCCAGCAGCTTAGGGACTAGCGAAGAGACCCAGTACTTC.

This clonotype was seen a handful of times. CDR3 in DNA: TGCGCCAGCAGCCAGGCGACAGGGGGCTTGAGCTCCTACAATGAGCAGTTCTTC. It yields the protein CASSQATGGLSSYNEQFF. The V gene is TRBV4-1, the J gene TRBJ2-1; 10 nucleotides agree with TRBD1. CDR3 length: 18 residues. The germline gives CDR1 MGHRA, CDR2 YSYEKL. With V trimmed by 3 bases and J by 0 bases, 8 bases remained unmatched.

This clonotype was picked up a small number of times. This sequence joins TRBV10-3 and TRBJ2-3; 7 nucleotides align to TRBD1. The V gene's germline CDR1 is ENHRY and CDR2 SYGVKD. Trimming took 5 bases from V and 2 from J; bases not matched to a gene: 7. The CDR3 sequence is 15 residues long. Here the CDR3 reads CAISRDSKFTDTQYF. DNA of the CDR3: TGTGCCATCAGTCGGGACAGTAAATTCACAGATACGCAGTATTTT.

This sequence joins TRBV24-1 and TRBJ2-1; D remains unclear. CDR1 and CDR2 (germline): KGHDR, SFDVKD. This CDR3 is 12 amino acids long. Trimming removed 8 bases at V and 4 bases at J, with 8 bases between. The DNA for the CDR3 is TGTGCCACCAACAACGATTACAATGAGCAGTTCTTC. This gives the protein CATNNDYNEQFF.

Concerning this clonotype itself: The junction departs from the called germline gene at one end, perhaps through a read error. The genes are TRBV5-6 and TRBJ2-1; no reliable D call. The end of the DNA is better explained by TRBJ2-7, so the J call may be wrong. The CDR3 is 13 amino acids. CDR1 SGHDT and CDR2 YYEEEE come from the germline V gene. The CDR3 sequence: CACSQLDRYEQYF. CDR3 coding DNA: TGTGCCTGCAGCCAATTGGACCGCTACGAGCAGTACTTC.

The chain has TRBV28 and TRBJ2-3, with D unresolved. There are 15 residues in the CDR3. The germline V gene encodes CDR1 MDHEN and CDR2 SYDVKM. V lost 3 bases to trimming and J lost 0 bases, with 10 bases between them. CDR3 sequence reads: CASSFAGRSTDTQYF. CDR3 in DNA: TGTGCCAGCAGTTTTGCAGGACGTAGCACAGATACGCAGTATTTT.

This clonotype has more than one count but fewer than ten. The chain employs TRBV7-9 and TRBJ2-5, with D tentatively TRBD1 or TRBD2 (5 bases each). The CDR3 consists of 14 residues. The V end lost 4 bases, the J end lost 5 bases, and 14 bases lay between the germline ends. Per the germline V gene, CDR1 is SEHNR and CDR2 is FQNEAQ (reference sequence). DNA of the CDR3: TGTGCCAGCAGCTCCCGGGGCAGGGAGGAGACCCAGTACTTC. Its protein is CASSSRGREETQYF.

The chain employs TRBV20-1 and TRBJ1-5; D perhaps matches TRBD1 (6 bases). V was shortened by 5 bases and J by 9 bases, with 20 bases between the two germline ends. Germline V gives CDR1 DFQATT, CDR2 SNEGSKA (reference sequence). The CDR3 runs 14 residues. CDR3: CSALRDRRPRPQHF. The CDR3 DNA sequence: TGCAGTGCTCTCCGCGACAGGCGTCCAAGGCCCCAGCATTTT.

The rearrangement uses TRBV29-1 and TRBJ2-1; possibly TRBD1 or TRBD2 for D (5 bases each). The CDR3 loop spans 14 amino acids. Germline lookup yields CDR1 SQVTM and CDR2 ANQGSEA. The ends were cut back, 7 bases at V and 1 base at J, with 14 bases in the middle. CDR3 loop: CSADRDLSYNEQFF. CDR3 bases: TGCAGCGCGGACCGGGACCTTTCCTACAATGAGCAGTTCTTC.

V is TRBV29-1 and J is TRBJ1-2, with D possibly being TRBD1 (5 bases). The CDR3 has 12 residues. Looked up from germline, CDR1 is SQVTM and CDR2 is ANQGSEA. Trimming shortened V by 1 base and J by 7 bases, and 10 bases separated the two germline ends. This CDR3 reads CSVEGGAGGYTF. DNA for the CDR3: TGCAGCGTTGAAGGCGGGGCTGGTGGCTACACCTTC. Full variable domain (outside the CDR3, taken from reference TRBV29-1 and TRBJ1-2): SAVISQKPSRDICQRGTSLTIQCQVDSQVTMMFWYRQQPGQSLTLIATANQGSEATYESGFVIDKFPISRPNLTFSTLTVSNMSPEDSSIYLCSVEGGAGGYTFGSGTRLTVV.

The chain has TRBV7-6 and TRBJ2-7; the D is unclear. This CDR3 is 14 amino acids long. Trimming shortened V by 5 bases and J by 0 bases, and 11 bases separated the two germline ends. Germline V gene data show CDR1 as SGHVS and CDR2 as FNYEAQ. The DNA for the CDR3 is TGTGCCAGCAGCGTATGGCTAAACTCCTACGAGCAGTACTTC. Protein: CASSVWLNSYEQYF.

This clonotype has a handful of counts. This chain uses TRBV29-1 with TRBJ2-3; D is uncertain. The CDR3 totals 10 residues. Deletions cut 4 bases from V and 6 bases from J, with 5 bases between. Germline assignment: CDR1 SQVTM and CDR2 ANQGSEA. This CDR3 reads CSVVGDTQYF. The CDR3 region has the DNA TGCAGCGTTGTAGGGGATACGCAGTATTTT.

At least ten counts were recorded for this clonotype. The chain combines TRBV29-1 with TRBJ2-5; D might be TRBD1 or TRBD2, each matching 5 bases. V was trimmed by 3 bases and J by 1 base, leaving 9 bases between them. Germline V gene data show CDR1 as SQVTM and CDR2 as ANQGSEA. This CDR3 contains 13 residues. The CDR3 here is CSVDRGSQETQYF. The CDR3 DNA reads as TGCAGCGTTGATCGGGGCAGCCAAGAGACCCAGTACTTC.

The chain combines TRBV20-1 with TRBJ2-7, with 8 bases lining up with TRBD1. The CDR3 consists of 15 residues. Germline assignment: CDR1 DFQATT and CDR2 SNEGSKA (reference sequence). The trim removed 3 bases at V and 7 bases at J, leaving 14 bases unmatched. CDR3 DNA: TGCAGTGCTAGCTCCGGGACAGGATTCTACAATGAGCAGTACTTC. Its protein product is CSASSGTGFYNEQYF.

Worth noting for this clonotype: One junction end disagrees with the germline gene, perhaps due to a read error. This rearrangement joins TRBV4-1 to TRBJ1-5, with D perhaps matching TRBD1 (5 bases). The germline gives CDR1 MGHRA, CDR2 YSYEKL. CDR3 length equals 12 residues. Here the CDR3 DNA reads TGCGCCGGCAGCCAAGCAGGGTCCCGCCAGCATTTT. Translation: CAGSQAGSRQHF.

The sample holds a few counts of this clonotype. The CDR3 sequence is CASSLSRQGNYEQYF. In nucleotides, the CDR3 is TGTGCCAGCAGTTTATCGAGACAGGGCAACTACGAGCAGTACTTC. The chain couples TRBV12-3 or TRBV12-4 to TRBJ2-7; 7 bases map to TRBD1. The V and J ends lost 2 bases and 3 bases, in that order; junction bases with no gene match: 7. This CDR3 spans 15 amino acids.

J is TRBJ2-1 and V is TRBV3-1; perhaps TRBD2 as D (6 bases). The J call is uncertain, as TRBJ2-7 better fits the DNA end. The CDR3 contains 16 residues. Germline V gene data show CDR1 as LGHDT and CDR2 as YNNKEL (reference sequence). The CDR3 bases are TGTGCCAGCAGCCAAGGGCTTAGCGGTTATTACAATGAGCAGTACTTC. Its translation: CASSQGLSGYYNEQYF.

This clonotype appeared a single time. J is TRBJ1-1 and V is TRBV5-1; 9 positions match TRBD1. Trimming cost V 3 bases and J 0 bases; bases outside gene matches: 6. This CDR3 has 16 amino acids. The germline V gene encodes CDR1 SGHRS and CDR2 YFSETQ. The CDR3 loop is CASSSGTGRMNTEAFF. CDR3 DNA sequence: TGCGCCAGCAGCTCCGGGACAGGGAGAATGAACACTGAAGCTTTCTTT.

This clonotype was seen many times. The chain joins TRBV7-2 to TRBJ2-7; D unclear. Deletions cut 0 bases from V and 4 bases from J, with 13 bases between. Germline V CDR1 and CDR2: SGHTA, FQGNSA. The CDR3 extends over 15 amino acids. CDR3 sequence: CASSLASARPYEQYF. The CDR3 nucleotides are TGTGCCAGCAGCTTAGCGTCCGCCCGTCCTTACGAGCAGTACTTC.

This clonotype was counted a few times. The gene calls are TRBV27 and TRBJ2-7; 9 nucleotides agree with TRBD2. The germline V gene encodes CDR1 MNHEY and CDR2 SMNVEV (reference sequence). The CDR3 has 15 residues. Unmatched junction bases numbered 7, after V lost 5 bases and J lost 2 bases. CDR3 nucleotide sequence: TGTGCCAGCAGTCCAGGGACTAGCCTCCCCTACGAGCAGTACTTC. It yields the protein CASSPGTSLPYEQYF.

The chain employs TRBV24-1 and TRBJ2-1; 7 bases agree with TRBD2. Germline trimming cut 6 bases from V and 2 bases from J; bases unmatched to any gene: 3. CDR1 KGHDR and CDR2 SFDVKD come from the germline V gene. CDR3 size: 14 residues. This CDR3 is CATSLGGAYNEQFF. The CDR3 nucleotides read TGTGCCACCAGTTTGGGGGGGGCCTACAATGAGCAGTTCTTC.